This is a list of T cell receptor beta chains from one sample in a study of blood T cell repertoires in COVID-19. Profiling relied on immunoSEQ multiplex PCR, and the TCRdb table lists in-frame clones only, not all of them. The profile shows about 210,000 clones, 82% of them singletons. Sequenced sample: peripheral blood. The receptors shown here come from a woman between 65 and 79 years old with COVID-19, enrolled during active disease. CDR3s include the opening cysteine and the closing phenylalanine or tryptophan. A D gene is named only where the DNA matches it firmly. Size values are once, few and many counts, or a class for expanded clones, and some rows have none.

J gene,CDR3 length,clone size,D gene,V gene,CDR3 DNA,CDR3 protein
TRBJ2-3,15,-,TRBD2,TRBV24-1,TGTGCCACCAGTGCTAGCGGGATGAGCACAGATACGCAGTATTTT,CATSASGMSTDTQYF
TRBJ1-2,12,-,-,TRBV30,TGTGCCTGTCAGGAGAGGGACTATGGCTACACCTTC,CACQERDYGYTF
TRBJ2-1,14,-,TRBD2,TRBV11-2,TGTGCCAGCAGGCTAGCGGGCCTTTACAATGAGCAGTTCTTC,CASRLAGLYNEQFF
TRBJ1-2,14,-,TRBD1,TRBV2,TGTGCCAGCAGCGGACAGGGAGGGACCTATGGCTACACCTTC,CASSGQGGTYGYTF
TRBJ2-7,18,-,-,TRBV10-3,TGTGCCATCAGTGAGGGGCTAGCGGGGACAGGAGTCGGCTACGAGCAGTACTTC,CAISEGLAGTGVGYEQYF
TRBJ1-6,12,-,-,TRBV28,TGTGCCAGCAATCAAGGGAGGTTTCCCCTCCACTTT,CASNQGRFPLHF
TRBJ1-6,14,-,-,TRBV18,TGTGCCAGCTGGGATCGGGCAGGGAATTCACCCCTCCACTTT,CASWDRAGNSPLHF
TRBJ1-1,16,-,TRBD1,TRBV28,TGTGCCACCCAGATGATCAGATACACAGGGGGCACTGAAGCTTTCTTT,CATQMIRYTGGTEAFF
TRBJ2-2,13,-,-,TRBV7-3,TGTGCCAGCAGACCCGCGGACACCGGGGAGCTGTTTTTT,CASRPADTGELFF
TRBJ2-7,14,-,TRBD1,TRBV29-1,TGCAGCGTCCGGGACAGGGGGTTCTCCTACGAGCAGTACTTC,CSVRDRGFSYEQYF
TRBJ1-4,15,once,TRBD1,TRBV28,TGTGCCAGCAGTACTCCGGGACAGGGGGCCGAAAAACTGTTTTTT,CASSTPGQGAEKLFF
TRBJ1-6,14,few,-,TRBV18,TGTGCCAGCTCACCTCTAAATCAAAATTCACCCCTCCACTTT,CASSPLNQNSPLHF
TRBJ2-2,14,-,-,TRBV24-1,TGTGCCTCTGCCGGGACTCCGAACACCGGGGAGCTGTTTTTT,CASAGTPNTGELFF
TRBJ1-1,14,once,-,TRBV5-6,TGTGCCAGCAGCGGCGGGTCGTTGAACACTGAAGCTTTCTTT,CASSGGSLNTEAFF
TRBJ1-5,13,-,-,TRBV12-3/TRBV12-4,TGTGCCAGCAGTTCGGCACAGAATCAGCCCCAGCATTTT,CASSSAQNQPQHF
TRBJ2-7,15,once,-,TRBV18,TGTGCCAGCTCACCAATTTACGGGTTGGAATACGAACAGTACTTC,CASSPIYGLEYEQYF
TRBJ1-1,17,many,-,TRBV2,TGTGCCAGCAGCTTGGAGGGACCCATCAGCGGGAACACTGAAGCTTTCTTT,CASSLEGPISGNTEAFF
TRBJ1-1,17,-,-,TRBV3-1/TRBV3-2,TGTGCCAGCAGCCAAGATAGTGGCGAAACAGTGAACACTGAAGCTTTCTTT,CASSQDSGETVNTEAFF
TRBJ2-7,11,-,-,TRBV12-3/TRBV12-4,TGTGCCAGCAGTGGGAGATCTAGGCAGTACTTC,CASSGRSRQYF
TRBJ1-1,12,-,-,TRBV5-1,TGCGCCAGCAGCCAAAATCAGGGGAGTGCTTTCTTT,CASSQNQGSAFF
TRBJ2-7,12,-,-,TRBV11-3,TGTGCCAGCAGCCTGGGCAGGGCCGAGCAGTACTTC,CASSLGRAEQYF
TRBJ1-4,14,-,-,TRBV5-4,TGTGCCAGCAGCTTAGGTGGAGTTCAAGAAAAACTGTTTTTT,CASSLGGVQEKLFF
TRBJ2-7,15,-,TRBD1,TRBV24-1,TGTGCCACCAGTGGGAACAGGGGCGGTATGTACGAGCAGTACTTC,CATSGNRGGMYEQYF
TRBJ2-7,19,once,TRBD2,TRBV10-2,TGCGCCAGCAGTGAGCCGAAGGAGGGTTGGGGAGGGCGAGCCTACGAGCAGTACTTC,CASSEPKEGWGGRAYEQYF
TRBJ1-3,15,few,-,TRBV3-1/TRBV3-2,TGTGCCAGCAGCCGTTATAGGGGATACGGAAACACCATATATTTT,CASSRYRGYGNTIYF
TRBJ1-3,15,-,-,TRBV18,TGTGCCAGCTCACGCTCAGGGGACTCTGGAAACACCATATATTTT,CASSRSGDSGNTIYF
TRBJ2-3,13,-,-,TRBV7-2,TGTGCCAGCAGCTGGGGTGGGACTCCATTCCAGTATTTT,CASSWGGTPFQYF
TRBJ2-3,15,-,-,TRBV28,TGTGCCAGCAGCCCTTCAAGAGGGTTCACAGATACGCAGTATTTT,CASSPSRGFTDTQYF
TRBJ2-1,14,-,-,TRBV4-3,TGCGCCAGCAGCCAAACCCTATCCTACAATGAGCAGTTCTTC,CASSQTLSYNEQFF
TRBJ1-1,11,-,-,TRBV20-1,TGCAGTGTCGCGAGGAACACTGAAGCTTTCTTT,CSVARNTEAFF
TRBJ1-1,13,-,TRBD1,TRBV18,TGTGCCAGCTCACCCGACAGGGGGACTGAAGCTTTCTTT,CASSPDRGTEAFF
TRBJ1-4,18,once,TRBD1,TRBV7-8,TGTGCCAGCAGCTTCGGACCTCGTCCGGGACAGGGGGGGGAAAAACTGTTTTTT,CASSFGPRPGQGGEKLFF
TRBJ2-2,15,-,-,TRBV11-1,TGTGCCAGCAGGCTACGGCGGGACCCCACCGGGGAGCTGTTTTTT,CASRLRRDPTGELFF
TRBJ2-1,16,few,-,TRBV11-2,TGTGCCAGCAGCTCCAACCCGTCTCCGTTGGGCGATGAGCAGTTCTTC,CASSSNPSPLGDEQFF
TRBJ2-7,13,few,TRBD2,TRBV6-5,TGTGCCAGCAGTCGGACTAGATCCTACGAGCAGTACTTC,CASSRTRSYEQYF
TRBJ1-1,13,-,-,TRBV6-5,TGTGCCAGCACTTATCGGAGTGGCACTGAAGCTTTCTTT,CASTYRSGTEAFF
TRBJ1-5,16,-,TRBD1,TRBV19,TGTGCCAGTAGTATAGGGACCAGGGGGCCTTATCAGCCCCAGCATTTT,CASSIGTRGPYQPQHF